This TCR beta chain was observed in a study of Tregs in tolerant kidney transplant recipients. Measured with immunoSEQ multiplex PCR; TCRdb has only the in-frame clones, and not every one. Its table lists tens of thousands of clones. The sample here was CD4+ T cells from blood, taken before the transplant. The receptor's source is a human donor who received a combined kidney and bone marrow transplant.

This CDR3 reads CASSWTGAATEAFF. The CDR3 DNA, read in part, is TGTGCCAGCAGCTGGACAGGGGCAGCGACTGAA. The J gene is TRBJ1-1, the V gene TRBV5-5; TRBD1 matches 9 bases. The read ends 3 residues shy of where the CDR3 ends; the end is completed using the germline J gene. V lost 3 bases, J lost 5 bases, and 5 bases stayed unmatched. The CDR3 length is 14 residues. Germline loops: CDR1 SGHKS, CDR2 YYEKEE (reference sequence).